This TCR beta chain was retrieved from a study of identical twins. A universal primer site came from template switching; cDNA carried unique molecular identifiers. TCRdb recomputed calls from the 5' RACE reads with MiXCR, one row per CDR3 protein. The top ten hold under 2% of the sample, which has some 710,000 distinct CDR3 sequences, less than 7% seen once. There are many counts of this clonotype. The antigen remains undetermined. V gave up 6 bases and J gave up 8 bases, with 20 bases separating them. This CDR3 spans 15 amino acids. Germline CDR1 MNHEY, CDR2 SVGEGT. Study conclusions and caveats: Some out-of-frame alpha sequences were shared by twins, and these showed excess low generation probability. For cord blood, abundant beta clonotypes had fewer insertions, unlike memory repertoires, which showed none.

The genes are TRBV6-2 or TRBV6-3 and TRBJ2-1; no clear D gene. This TCR derives from a man aged 18 to 30 in good health. Sequencing was done on a sample of naive T cells sorted from blood. DNA for the CDR3: TGTGCCAGCAGCCCGACCCTACTGTGGAGAGATGAGCAGTTCTTC. This codes for CASSPTLLWRDEQFF.